The 14 T cell receptor beta chains reported below all come from one sample, sequenced in a study of PD-L1 blockade in urothelial cancer. This table comes from immunoSEQ multiplex PCR, and its TCRdb copy is limited to in-frame clones, with some not included. The sample has tens of thousands of clones; about 80% are singletons. The specimen was PBMCs, collected around atezolizumab (anti-PD-L1) treatment. These receptor sequences come from a man in his sixties or seventies with urothelial cancer.

In its sample, this clone was seen a few times. The chain uses TRBV4-3 and TRBJ2-3; D is possibly TRBD2 (6 bases). CDR1 and CDR2 from the germline V gene are LGHNA and YSLEER. The CDR3 extends over 16 amino acids. Trimming removed 1 base at V and 3 bases at J, with 14 bases between. The DNA for the CDR3 is TGCGCCAGCAGCCAAGCGCTCCGGGGAGGAACAGATACGCAGTATTTT. Residues: CASSQALRGGTDTQYF.

The V and J genes are TRBV7-2 and TRBJ1-2, with D possibly matching TRBD1 (5 bases). Germline CDR1 and CDR2: SGHTA and FQGNSA. V lost 0 bases and J 10 bases, leaving 12 bases between the germline ends. This CDR3 is built from 13 residues. The CDR3: CASSLARGWDYTF. The CDR3, as DNA: TGTGCCAGCAGCTTAGCGCGGGGGTGGGACTACACCTTC.

A few counts support this clone. This chain connects TRBV5-5 to TRBJ2-5, with D perhaps TRBD1 (5 bases). V lost 2 bases to trimming and J lost 9 bases, with 14 bases between them. Germline CDR1 SGHKS, CDR2 YYEKEE (reference sequence). This CDR3 contains 13 residues. This chain's CDR3 is CASSLKGQAAQYF. The CDR3 DNA reads TGTGCCAGCAGCTTAAAGGGGCAGGCAGCCCAGTACTTC.

As for this clone: Within the sample, other DNA sequences also encode this same CDR3. This chain connects TRBV5-1 to TRBJ2-5, with TRBD2 matching over 13 bases. With V trimmed by 4 bases and J by 5 bases, 17 bases remained unmatched. CDR1 is SGHRS and CDR2 is YFSETQ in the germline V gene. The CDR3 has 19 residues. CDR3 protein: CASSPRNPGTSGDKETQYF. CDR3 DNA: TGCGCCAGCAGCCCCCGAAACCCAGGGACTAGCGGGGATAAGGAGACCCAGTACTTC.

J is TRBJ2-7 and V is TRBV10-3, with TRBD1 matching over 7 bases. This CDR3 comprises 14 residues. Per the germline V gene, CDR1 is ENHRY and CDR2 is SYGVKD. The V and J ends lost 4 bases and 3 bases, in that order; junction bases with no gene match: 6. CDR3 in DNA: TGTGCCATCAGTGTTGGGGGACAGAACTACGAGCAGTACTTC. As protein: CAISVGGQNYEQYF.

This clone turned up a few times. The CDR3 loop is CASSTKLRTGGAQYF. The CDR3 coding sequence is TGTGCCAGCAGCACGAAACTCAGGACTGGCGGGGCCCAGTACTTC. The rearrangement uses TRBV13 and TRBJ2-5; possibly TRBD2 for D (6 bases). This CDR3 has 15 residues. Trimming stripped 5 bases from V and 9 bases from J, with 22 bases between. Germline V gives CDR1 PRHDT, CDR2 FYEKMQ (reference sequence).

V usage is TRBV5-4 and J usage is TRBJ1-2, with 7 positions matching TRBD1. V gave up 3 bases and J gave up 0 bases; unmatched junction bases: 8. The germline CDR1 and CDR2 sequences are SGHNT and YYREEE (reference sequence). The CDR3 totals 16 residues. The chain's CDR3 is CASSSAGTATNYGYTF. CDR3 in DNA: TGTGCCAGCAGCTCTGCCGGGACAGCGACTAACTATGGCTACACCTTC.

The V gene is TRBV18, the J gene TRBJ1-1; D ambiguous. Deletions cut 2 bases from V and 1 base from J, with 11 bases between. The CDR3 covers 15 residues. CDR1 KGHSH and CDR2 LQKENI come from the germline V gene. This CDR3 is CASSPDMRGNTEAFF. In nucleotides, the CDR3 is TGTGCCAGCTCACCAGATATGCGGGGGAACACTGAAGCTTTCTTT.

The rearrangement links TRBV4-3 to TRBJ1-6; D call uncertain. CDR1 is LGHNA, CDR2 YSLEER, per germline. V was pared by 0 bases and J by 10 bases, with 13 bases between. The CDR3 contains 15 residues. The CDR3 reads CASSQEDQVESPLHF. The CDR3 DNA follows: TGCGCCAGCAGCCAAGAAGACCAGGTAGAATCACCCCTCCACTTT.

There are a few counts of this clone. The chain carries TRBV28 and TRBJ1-5; perhaps TRBD1 as D (6 bases). Germline loops: CDR1 MDHEN, CDR2 SYDVKM. V lost 6 bases, J lost 0 bases, and 12 bases lay in between. The CDR3 loop spans 15 amino acids. The CDR3 spells CASRRTGNSNQPQHF. The CDR3 bases are TGTGCCAGCAGACGTACAGGGAATAGCAATCAGCCCCAGCATTTT.

This clone was recorded once. The rearrangement links TRBV7-2 to TRBJ2-3; 8 bases agree with TRBD2. This CDR3 has 15 amino acids. Germline CDR1 reads SGHTA; CDR2 reads FQGNSA. V shed 1 base and J 8 bases; nucleotides not matched to a gene: 8. CDR3 in amino acids: CASSLVLAGEGTQYF. CDR3 DNA sequence: TGTGCCAGCAGCTTAGTTCTAGCGGGTGAGGGTACGCAGTATTTT.

The chain combines TRBV28 with TRBJ1-4; D possibly corresponds to TRBD1 (5 bases). Germline CDR1 reads MDHEN; CDR2 reads SYDVKM. V gave up 2 bases and J gave up 6 bases, with 13 bases separating them. The CDR3 runs 15 residues. The CDR3 protein is CASSLGGTSDEKLFF. The DNA for the CDR3 is TGTGCCAGCAGTTTAGGGGGGACCTCAGATGAAAAACTGTTTTTT.

This clone is medium-sized. The chain combines TRBV18 with TRBJ2-7, with 7 bases fitting TRBD1. The CDR3 runs 14 residues. The germline V gene encodes CDR1 KGHSH and CDR2 LQKENI. Trimming took 4 bases from V and 11 from J; bases not matched to a gene: 14. CDR3 coding DNA: TGTGCCAGCTCACATCGGGACAGCCTCAGAGGGGAGTACTTC. This sequence encodes CASSHRDSLRGEYF.

This clone was seen only a few times. This sequence joins TRBV5-4 and TRBJ1-2; 9 nucleotides line up with TRBD1. The J segment lost 4 bases and the V segment lost 4 bases, leaving 11 bases of the junction unmatched. CDR1 and CDR2 from the germline V gene are SGHNT and YYREEE (reference sequence). There are 16 residues in the CDR3. As DNA, the CDR3 is TGTGCCAGCAGCGAGTTTCTATTGACAGGGGGCTATGGCTACACCTTC. The encoded protein is CASSEFLLTGGYGYTF.